This T cell receptor beta chain comes out of a study of PD-1 blockade in classical Hodgkin lymphoma (dated by TCRdb to the early 2020s). With regard to the full study: Nivolumab dosing was 3 mg/kg intravenously every 2 weeks, continuing until either disease progression or unacceptable toxicity. To define a peripheral blood immune signature of response to PD-1 blockade in classical Hodgkin lymphoma, the study combined TCR beta sequencing with CyTOF. What the work shows at the level of the full study, not this receptor alone: The study covered only a single clinical trial cohort, and the causes of the repertoire differences, possibly disease activity or prior therapy, were still not defined. Patients starting nivolumab less than 1 year after ASCT had lower diversity and were excluded from later analyses to avoid confounding by immune reconstitution. By C4D1, a significant rise was seen in CD4+ TCR diversity but not in CD8+ TCR diversity (p=0.0027 vs p=0.16), and the rise was most apparent among complete responders (p=0.02). Among trial patients, those achieving complete response had baseline diversity similar to that of newly diagnosed patients, while diversity was significantly lower in partial responders and progressors. Baseline TCR diversity was reported to be lower in newly diagnosed patients than in healthy donors, and even lower in relapsed/refractory patients.

The CDR3 holds 12 amino acids from the cysteine to the phenylalanine. Here the CDR3 DNA is all that survives: 36 bases in frame from base 1. Cut back by 4 bases and 5 bases, the V and J ends lie 11 bases apart. From a lookup of the germline V gene, CDR1 and CDR2 are SQVTM and ANQGSEA. Genomic DNA was isolated using the Qiagen DNeasy kit from unsorted PBMCs as well as from negatively selected CD4+ and CD8+ fractions. Using primers that anneal to V and J segments, immunoSEQ multiplex PCR amplified the TCR beta CDR3 regions. A synthetic immune receptor repertoire was used to minimize amplification bias, and remaining bias was computationally removed after sequencing. The paper's data handling went like this. Repertoire diversity was quantified as the Shannon entropy index using custom Python scripts. Unsorted, CD4+ and CD8+ repertoires were examined separately, except in combined analyses, for which CD4+ and CD8+ sequences were merged in silico. A clone counted as expanded when the clone's frequency after treatment rose at least 2-fold relative to C1D1, and clones undetected at baseline were given a pseudocount of 0.5. Clones with 0 or 1 copy at C1D1 were classified as singleton clones, and clones with 2 or more copies were classified as non-singleton clones. Clones expanded in unsorted samples were assigned a CD4+, CD8+ or unknown annotation through matching of protein sequences in sorted samples from the same patient. Wilcoxon tests were applied to paired samples to test diversity changes from C1D1 to C4D1. TCRdb carries this immuneACCESS record with in-frame sequences only. Its versions omit some clonotypes, under half of them owing to an unresolved V gene in the studies checked, with the rest unexplained. That table furnishes V, J and clone size, whereas the DNA furnished D and trimming. Here the sample has tens of thousands of clones; over 65% occur a single time. Together, the top ten hold 22% of the sample.

The time point label corresponds to: cycle 4 day 1 (C4D1), after 5 to 7 weeks of nivolumab. Relapse after autologous stem cell transplantation had occurred in all trial patients, and cohorts A, B and C were distinguished by prior brentuximab vedotin exposure. A total of over 55 patients with relapsed/refractory classical Hodgkin lymphoma made up the trial cohort, and each patient's best overall response was complete response, partial response or progressive disease. In the multi-cohort phase II CheckMate 205 trial, trial patients received single-agent nivolumab. An independent review committee assessed best overall response using the 2007 International Working Group response criteria. Trial PBMCs were obtained immediately prior to nivolumab initiation (C1D1) and on therapy at cycle 2 day 1 and cycle 4 day 1. Peripheral blood was collected in 8 mL Vacutainer Cell Preparation Tubes, from which PBMCs were isolated by centrifugation and then cryopreserved.

Remarks on this clone: It lacks a known antigen. Base qualities are not at hand, and no much larger clone is one base apart.

The receptor chain draws on TRBV29-1 and TRBJ2-5, and perhaps TRBD1 as D gene, on 6 matching bases. This clonotype was sampled from a human donor with classical Hodgkin lymphoma. The starting material was peripheral blood mononuclear cells (PBMCs), obtained before the fourth cycle of nivolumab. The CDR3 here reads CSVVGGRETQYF. The bases are TGCAGCGTTGTTGGGGGCAGGGAGACCCAGTACTTC.